This T cell receptor (beta chain) comes out of a study of T cell clonotyping in hematopoietic cell transplantation. Libraries were prepared by immunoSEQ multiplex PCR; TCRdb keeps only in-frame clonotypes and omits some of them. This table holds roughly 20,000 clones, roughly nine tenths found once. Described time point: recipient sample about 28 days before transplant, after cytoreduction. Trimming cost V 0 bases and J 4 bases, with 9 bases left between them. Looked up from germline, CDR1 is LGHNA and CDR2 is YNFKEQ. This CDR3 has 14 amino acids. The material sequenced was peripheral blood mononuclear cells, taken before stem cell transplant. This chain connects TRBV4-2 to TRBJ1-2; tentative D call: TRBD1 (5 bases). This TCR was recovered from a man between 18 and 29 years old with biphenotypic leukemia. Some clones in this sample may be carry-over from other donors' samples. For the CDR3, the DNA is TGTGCCAGCAGCCAAGATACGAGGGGCTATGGCTACACCTTC. It translates to CASSQDTRGYGYTF.